The clone carrying this T cell receptor (beta chain) came up once. The antigen is not known. This record comes from a study of cytomegalovirus exposure and HLA in healthy donors. This PCR relied on a set of 60 Vbeta primers and 13 Jbeta primers. The repertoire was sequenced with immunoSEQ multiplex PCR; TCRdb's copy has only in-frame clones and lacks some. This sample yields about 140,000 clones, of which around 75% are seen a single time; 1.5% to 2% belongs to the top ten. Study findings and constraints: A later analysis reportedly identified an Asian-associated ancestry cluster as carrying fewer N-insertions than the 666-donor mean. Later analysis identified several of the most significant clusters that appeared linked to common viral pathogens. As immune exposure information, only CMV serostatus was available. Most CMV-associated TCR beta chains appeared HLA-restricted in a later analysis.

Germline V gives CDR1 SGHKS, CDR2 YYEKEE (reference sequence). The CDR3 has 14 amino acids. Trimming removed 2 bases from V and 6 bases from J, with 11 bases in between. This receptor was identified in a woman aged 25 to 39 in good health and CMV-seronegative. This chain links TRBV5-5 with TRBJ2-2; D unclear. The sequenced sample was PBMCs. The CDR3 is CASSFIGFAGELFF. CDR3 bases: TGTGCCAGCAGCTTTATCGGGTTCGCCGGGGAGCTGTTTTTT.